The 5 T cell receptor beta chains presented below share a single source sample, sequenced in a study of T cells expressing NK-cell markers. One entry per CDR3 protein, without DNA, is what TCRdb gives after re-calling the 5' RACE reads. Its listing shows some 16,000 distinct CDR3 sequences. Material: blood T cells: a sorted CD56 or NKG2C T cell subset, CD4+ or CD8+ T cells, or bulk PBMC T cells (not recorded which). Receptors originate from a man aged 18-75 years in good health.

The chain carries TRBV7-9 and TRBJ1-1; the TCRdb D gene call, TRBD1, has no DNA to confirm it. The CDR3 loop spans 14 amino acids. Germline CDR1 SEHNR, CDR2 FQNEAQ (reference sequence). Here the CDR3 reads CASSLRGAKTEAFF.

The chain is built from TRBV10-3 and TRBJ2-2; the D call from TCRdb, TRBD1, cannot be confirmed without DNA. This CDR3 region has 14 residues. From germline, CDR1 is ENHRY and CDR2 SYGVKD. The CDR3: CATHRGQVSGELFF.

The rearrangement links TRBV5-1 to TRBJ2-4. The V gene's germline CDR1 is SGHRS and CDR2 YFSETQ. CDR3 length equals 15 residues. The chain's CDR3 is CASSLGSGSTYIQYF. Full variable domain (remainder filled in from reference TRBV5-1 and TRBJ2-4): KAGVTQTPRYLIKTRGQQVTLSCSPISGHRSVSWYQQTPGQGLQFLFEYFSETQRNKGNFPGRFSGRQFSNSRSEMNVSTLELGDSALYLCASSLGSGSTYIQYFGAGTRLSVL.

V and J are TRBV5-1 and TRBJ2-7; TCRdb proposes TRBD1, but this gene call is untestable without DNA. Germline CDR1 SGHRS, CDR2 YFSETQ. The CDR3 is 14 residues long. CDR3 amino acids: CASSLRGDNYEQYF.

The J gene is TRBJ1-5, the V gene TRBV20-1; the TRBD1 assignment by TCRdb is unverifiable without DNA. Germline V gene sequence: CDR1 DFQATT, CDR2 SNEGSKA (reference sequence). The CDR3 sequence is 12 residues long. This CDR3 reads CSALGTNQPQHF.